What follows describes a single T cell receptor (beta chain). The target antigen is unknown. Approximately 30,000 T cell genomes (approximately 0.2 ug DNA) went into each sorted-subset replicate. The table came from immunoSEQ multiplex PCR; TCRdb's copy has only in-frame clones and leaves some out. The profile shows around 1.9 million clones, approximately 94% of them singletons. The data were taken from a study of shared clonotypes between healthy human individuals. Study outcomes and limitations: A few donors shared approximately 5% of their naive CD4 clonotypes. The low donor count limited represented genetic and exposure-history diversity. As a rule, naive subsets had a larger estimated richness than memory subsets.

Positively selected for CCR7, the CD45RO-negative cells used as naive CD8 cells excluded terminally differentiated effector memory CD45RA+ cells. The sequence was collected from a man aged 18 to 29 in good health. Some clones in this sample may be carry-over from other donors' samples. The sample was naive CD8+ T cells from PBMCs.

The CDR3 DNA is TGTGCCAGCAGCGCCGGAGGACTAGCTAGCTCCTACGAGCAGTACTTC. It translates to CASSAGGLASSYEQYF. The J gene is TRBJ2-7, the V gene TRBV9; TRBD2 matches 8 bases. Germline values: CDR1 SGDLS, CDR2 YYNGEE. The V and J ends lost 3 bases and 0 bases, in that order; junction bases with no gene match: 8. The CDR3 is 16 amino acids.